One and the same sample provided the 26 T cell receptor beta chains below, sequenced in a study of blood T cells in healthy people across ages (dated by TCRdb to 2013 to 2016). The protocol used for the library was 5' RACE. The reads were generated on an Illumina HiSeq 2500. The second PCR ran for about 6 to 12 cycles and used a J-beta primer mix along with a sample-barcoded 5' primer. The public reads were reanalyzed by TCRdb: fastp trimming at Q25, MiXCR alignment, in-frame beta chains only. Every CDR3 protein is listed once, alongside the most common genes and DNA of its rows. This sample gives roughly 930,000 distinct CDR3 sequences in total; 40% to 60% of them show up just once. 13% of the sample is in the top ten clones. Sequences were obtained from blood. Source of these receptors: a man aged 30-40 years in good health.

The CDR3 nucleotides read TGTGCCAGCAGCTTATTAGGCAGGGTGCGGGTGGATACGCAGTATTTT. It is translated as CASSLLGRVRVDTQYF. The V and J genes are TRBV7-9 and TRBJ2-3; D tentatively reads TRBD1 or TRBD2 (5 bases each). The CDR3 totals 16 residues. Trimming stripped 2 bases from V and 6 bases from J, with 18 bases between. Looked up from germline, CDR1 is SEHNR and CDR2 is FQNEAQ (reference sequence).

V usage is TRBV12-3 or TRBV12-4 and J usage is TRBJ2-5, with 8 nucleotides matching TRBD1. The assigned J gene may be wrong: the sequence end matches TRBJ2-7 better. This CDR3 region has 13 residues. This CDR3 reads CASSPGQVFEQYF. CDR3 nucleotide sequence: TGTGCCAGCAGTCCGGGACAGGTTTTCGAGCAGTACTTC.

This clonotype has only a few counts. V is TRBV12-3 or TRBV12-4 and J is TRBJ2-3, with D perhaps TRBD2 (5 bases). The CDR3 totals 16 residues. Between the trimmed V and J ends, which lost 5 bases and 4 bases, there was a span of 19 bases. CDR3 bases: TGTGCCAGCAGTCCTACTTTTGCGATAGCGCCAGATACGCAGTATTTT. Its protein product is CASSPTFAIAPDTQYF.

The V call is TRBV3-1, the J call TRBJ2-7; 11 positions agree with TRBD2. With V trimmed by 4 bases and J by 7 bases, 9 bases remained unmatched. CDR1 is LGHDT, CDR2 YNNKEL, per germline (reference sequence). The CDR3 contains 15 residues. This chain's CDR3 is CASSLLAGGRNEQYF. As DNA, the CDR3 is TGTGCCAGCAGCCTCCTAGCGGGGGGACGTAATGAGCAGTACTTC.

The chain employs TRBV20-1 and TRBJ1-2; D call uncertain. CDR1 and CDR2 from the germline V gene are DFQATT and SNEGSKA (reference sequence). This CDR3 is 11 amino acids long. V gave up 3 bases and J gave up 8 bases, with 10 bases separating them. The CDR3 loop is CSARDGRGYTF. The CDR3 coding sequence is TGCAGTGCTAGGGATGGCAGAGGCTACACCTTC.

The chain has TRBV20-1 and TRBJ2-1, with D perhaps given as TRBD1 or TRBD2 (5 bases each). The CDR3 length is 11 residues. Germline CDR1 reads DFQATT; CDR2 reads SNEGSKA (reference sequence). For the CDR3, the DNA is TGCGCAACCGGGACCCTTAATGAGCAGTTCTTC. Its protein product is CATGTLNEQFF.

The gene calls are TRBV30 and TRBJ1-4; D is unclear. V shed 3 bases and J shed 7 bases, with 12 bases lying between them. This CDR3 has 13 residues. CDR1 is GTSNPN and CDR2 is SVGIG in the germline V gene (reference sequence). CDR3 region: CAWRGGFGEKLFF. In nucleotides, the CDR3 is TGTGCCTGGAGAGGAGGGTTTGGTGAAAAACTGTTTTTT.

This rearrangement joins TRBV28 to TRBJ1-5, with 8 bases that match TRBD1. V dropped 9 bases and J dropped 4; count of bases not matched to a gene: 8. The CDR3 runs to 14 residues. CDR1 is MDHEN and CDR2 is SYDVKM in the germline V gene. CDR3 sequence reads: CASLKDRANQPQHF. As DNA, the CDR3 is TGTGCCAGTTTAAAGGACAGGGCAAATCAGCCCCAGCATTTT.

The chain uses TRBV7-9 and TRBJ2-5; D gene ambiguous. V lost 3 bases and J lost 11, with 22 bases in between. Germline values: CDR1 SEHNR, CDR2 FQNEAQ (reference sequence). This CDR3 region has 15 residues. The CDR3: CASSLVDGTYNEQYF. CDR3 nucleotide sequence: TGTGCCAGCAGCTTGGTTGACGGAACCTACAATGAGCAGTACTTC. Full variable domain (rest looked up from reference TRBV7-9 and TRBJ2-5): DTGVSQNPRHKITKRGQNVTFRCDPISEHNRLYWYRQTLGQGPEFLTYFQNEAQLEKSRLLSDRFSAERPKGSFSTLEIQRTEQGDSAMYLCASSLVDGTYNEQYFGPGTRLLVL.

The genes are TRBV4-2 and TRBJ1-6; D ambiguous. Trimming removed 2 bases at V and 10 bases at J, with 12 bases between. The CDR3 has 14 residues. Germline V gene data show CDR1 as LGHNA and CDR2 as YNFKEQ. For the CDR3, the DNA is TGTGCCAGCAGCCAATCTATGTGCACATCACCCCTCCACTTT. This sequence encodes CASSQSMCTSPLHF.

This clonotype was seen a handful of times. The chain links TRBV6-6 to TRBJ2-3, with TRBD2 identical over 9 bases. V lost 5 bases and J lost 2; bases outside the gene matches: 8. The CDR3 is made up of 16 amino acids. Germline loops: CDR1 MNHNY, CDR2 SVGAGI (reference sequence). CDR3 residues: CASSARTSENTDTQYF. In DNA, the CDR3 is TGTGCCAGCAGTGCTCGGACTAGCGAGAACACAGATACGCAGTATTTT.

This clonotype was counted many times. V is TRBV12-3 or TRBV12-4 and J is TRBJ2-7; D possibly corresponds to TRBD1 (6 bases). V was shortened by 6 bases and J by 3 bases, with 12 bases between the two germline ends. The CDR3 covers 13 residues. The CDR3 sequence is CASRRDTYYEQYF. In DNA form, the CDR3 reads TGTGCCAGCAGAAGGGACACCTACTACGAGCAGTACTTC.

This clonotype was recorded a few times. The rearrangement links TRBV7-2 to TRBJ2-7; D call uncertain. This CDR3 is 13 amino acids long. The V end lost 2 bases, the J end lost 2 bases, and 7 bases lay between the germline ends. Germline CDR1 and CDR2: SGHTA and FQGNSA. In DNA form, the CDR3 reads TGTGCCAGCAGCTTATTATCCCCCTACGAGCAGTACTTC. This translates into CASSLLSPYEQYF.

CDR3 residues: CASSVGDYSYEQYF. The CDR3 DNA sequence: TGCGCCAGCAGCGTGGGGGACTATTCCTACGAGCAGTACTTC. The V and J genes are TRBV5-1 and TRBJ2-7; 7 bases map to TRBD2. The CDR3 contains 14 residues. With 4 bases clipped from V and 1 base from J, the junction kept 5 bases outside the gene matches. Germline V gives CDR1 SGHRS, CDR2 YFSETQ.

This clonotype was counted a few times. V and J are TRBV5-1 and TRBJ2-1, with D tentatively TRBD1 (6 bases). CDR1 SGHRS and CDR2 YFSETQ come from the germline V gene. Trimming cost V 0 bases and J 2 bases, with 6 bases left between them. The CDR3 consists of 14 residues. CDR3 DNA sequence: TGCGCCAGCAGCTTGGGACAGGCCTACAATGAGCAGTTCTTC. This translates into CASSLGQAYNEQFF. Complete variable domain (other parts from reference TRBV5-1 and TRBJ2-1): KAGVTQTPRYLIKTRGQQVTLSCSPISGHRSVSWYQQTPGQGLQFLFEYFSETQRNKGNFPGRFSGRQFSNSRSEMNVSTLELGDSALYLCASSLGQAYNEQFFGPGTRLTVL.

This chain connects TRBV27 to TRBJ1-6; 8 bases map to TRBD1. After removal of 5 bases from V and 7 bases from J, the junction contained 13 bases not matched to a gene. CDR1 MNHEY and CDR2 SMNVEV come from the germline V gene (reference sequence). There are 17 residues in the CDR3. The CDR3 here is CASSPIRGQGWNSPLHF. Here the CDR3 DNA reads TGTGCCAGCAGTCCCATCCGAGGACAGGGCTGGAATTCACCCCTCCACTTT.

To note about this clonotype: This likely comes from a read error, as the CDR3 has no conserved phenylalanine or tryptophan at its end. This chain links TRBV4-3 with TRBJ2-1, with 13 positions matching TRBD2. Germline-derived CDR1 and CDR2 are LGHNA and YSLEER. Germline trimming cut 4 bases from V and 8 bases from J; bases unmatched to any gene: 5. The CDR3 extends over 15 amino acids. CDR3 residues: CASSPTSGGAYEQFL. The CDR3, as DNA: TGCGCCAGCAGCCCCACTAGCGGGGGGGCCTATGAGCAGTTCTTA.

The chain joins TRBV4-2 to TRBJ1-1, with D tentatively TRBD1 (5 bases). Germline V gene lookup returns CDR1 LGHNA and CDR2 YNFKEQ. V was pared by 1 base and J by 1 base, with 10 bases between. CDR3 size: 15 residues. CDR3 sequence (DNA): TGTGCCAGCAGCCAAGGATTGCAGGGGAACACTGAAGCTTTCTTT. Translating gives CASSQGLQGNTEAFF.

This clonotype has a handful of counts. The rearrangement uses TRBV27 and TRBJ1-1; D unclear. Germline assignment: CDR1 MNHEY and CDR2 SMNVEV (reference sequence). There are 15 residues in the CDR3. V lost 4 bases and J 2 bases, leaving 14 bases between the germline ends. The DNA for the CDR3 is TGTGCCAGCAGTTGGGGAGAGGGCTCCAACACTGAAGCTTTCTTT. This encodes CASSWGEGSNTEAFF.

This sequence joins TRBV7-2 and TRBJ2-3; 9 positions match TRBD2. The CDR3 is made up of 17 amino acids. V dropped 7 bases and J dropped 5; count of bases not matched to a gene: 16. Germline lookup yields CDR1 SGHTA and CDR2 FQGNSA. CDR3 protein: CASNPTGRLAGRDTQYF. DNA of the CDR3: TGTGCCAGCAATCCTACCGGGCGGCTAGCGGGGCGAGATACGCAGTATTTT.

A few counts support this clonotype. The chain employs TRBV10-3 and TRBJ1-5, with D unclear. Per the germline V gene, CDR1 is ENHRY and CDR2 is SYGVKD. V was trimmed by 0 bases and J by 6 bases, leaving 6 bases between them. The CDR3 extends over 13 amino acids. The CDR3 loop is CAISESEVQPQHF. For the CDR3, the DNA is TGTGCCATCAGTGAGTCGGAGGTTCAGCCCCAGCATTTT.

This chain links TRBV28 with TRBJ1-2; TRBD1 is a possible D gene (5 bases). Trimming left V 9 bases short and J 6 bases short, with 17 bases between. The CDR3 runs to 13 residues. The germline V gene has CDR1 MDHEN and CDR2 SYDVKM. CDR3 protein: CARRRDGTHGYTF. In DNA, the CDR3 is TGTGCCAGACGCCGGGACGGCACTCATGGCTACACCTTC.

This clonotype was seen once. This sequence joins TRBV9 and TRBJ2-4; D is possibly TRBD1 (6 bases). The J call is doubtful: the DNA matches TRBJ2-7 better. This CDR3 contains 13 residues. CDR1 is SGDLS, CDR2 YYNGEE, per germline. The CDR3 reads CASRAGESDEQYF. The CDR3 DNA reads TGTGCCAGCAGGGCAGGGGAATCGGACGAGCAGTACTTC.

V is TRBV6-5 and J is TRBJ2-7; a possible D gene is TRBD1 (6 bases). CDR1 and CDR2 (germline): MNHEY, SVGAGI. The CDR3 runs to 12 residues. Trimming took off 4 bases at V and 10 bases at J, with 14 bases between the two ends. The CDR3 sequence: CASSSGDMSQYF. DNA of the CDR3: TGTGCCAGCAGTTCCGGGGACATGAGCCAGTACTTC.

This clonotype came up once. The chain carries TRBV5-5 and TRBJ2-7; D possibly corresponds to TRBD1 (5 bases). The germline V and J ends were trimmed by 6 bases and 1 base, with 14 bases remaining between them. Germline CDR1 reads SGHKS; CDR2 reads YYEKEE (reference sequence). This CDR3 contains 14 residues. CDR3 amino acids: CASTPTVGSYEQYF. Written as DNA, the CDR3 is TGTGCCAGCACCCCGACAGTCGGTTCCTACGAGCAGTACTTC.

The chain carries TRBV4-3 and TRBJ2-3, with D possibly being TRBD1 (5 bases). V was shortened by 0 bases and J by 1 base, with 11 bases between the two germline ends. The germline gives CDR1 LGHNA, CDR2 YSLEER. This CDR3 has 16 amino acids. The CDR3, as DNA: TGCGCCAGCAGCCAAGATCTGGTAGGGGGCACAGATACGCAGTATTTT. Translated, it gives CASSQDLVGGTDTQYF.